This TCR beta chain emerged from a study of shared clonotypes between healthy human individuals. Only one count was recorded for this clone. Other DNA variants within this sample encode the same CDR3. The authors split each subset's genomic DNA evenly across several immunoSEQ plates. Profiling relied on immunoSEQ multiplex PCR, and the TCRdb table lists in-frame clones only, not all of them. This table has some 600,000 clones, about 95% appearing once. Trimming took off 1 base at V and 3 bases at J, with 7 bases between the two ends. CDR1 and CDR2 from the germline V gene are MGHRA and YSYEKL. This CDR3 has 14 residues. CD45RO-negative cells were positively selected for CCR7, leaving out terminally differentiated effector memory CD45RA+ cells.

The specimen was naive CD8+ T cells sorted from blood. The chain combines TRBV4-1 with TRBJ2-1; no clear D gene. The sequence derives from a woman in her twenties or thirties in good health. The DNA for the CDR3 is TGCGCCAGCAGCCAAGGAGGAAGCTACAATGAGCAGTTCTTC. Protein product: CASSQGGSYNEQFF.